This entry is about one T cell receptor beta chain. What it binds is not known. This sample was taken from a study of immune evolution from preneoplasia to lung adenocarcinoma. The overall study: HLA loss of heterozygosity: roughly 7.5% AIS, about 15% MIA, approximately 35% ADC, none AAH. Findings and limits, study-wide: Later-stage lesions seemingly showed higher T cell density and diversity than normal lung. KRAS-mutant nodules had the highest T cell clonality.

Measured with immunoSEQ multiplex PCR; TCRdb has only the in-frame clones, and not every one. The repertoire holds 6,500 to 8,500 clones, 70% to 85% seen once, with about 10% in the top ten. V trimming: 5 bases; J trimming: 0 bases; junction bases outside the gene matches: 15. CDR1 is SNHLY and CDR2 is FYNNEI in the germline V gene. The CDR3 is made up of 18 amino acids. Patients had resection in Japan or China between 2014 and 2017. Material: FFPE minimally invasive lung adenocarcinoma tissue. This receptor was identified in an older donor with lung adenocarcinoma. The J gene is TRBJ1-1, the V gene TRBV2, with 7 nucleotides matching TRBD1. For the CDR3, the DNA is TGTGCCAGCAGTTCTTCCCCCTCGGACAGGAGCATGAACACTGAAGCTTTCTTT. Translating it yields CASSSSPSDRSMNTEAFF.